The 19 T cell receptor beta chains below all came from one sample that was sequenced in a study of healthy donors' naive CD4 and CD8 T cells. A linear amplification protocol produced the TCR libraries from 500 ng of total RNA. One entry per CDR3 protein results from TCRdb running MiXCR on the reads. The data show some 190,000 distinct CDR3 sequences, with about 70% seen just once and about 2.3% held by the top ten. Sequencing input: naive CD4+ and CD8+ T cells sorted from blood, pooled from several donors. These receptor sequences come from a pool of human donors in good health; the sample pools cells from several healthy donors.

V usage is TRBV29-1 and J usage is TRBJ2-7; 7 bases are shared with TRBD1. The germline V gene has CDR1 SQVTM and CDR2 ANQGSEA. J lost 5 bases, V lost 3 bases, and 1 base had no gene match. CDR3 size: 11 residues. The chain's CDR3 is CSVDQGDEQYF. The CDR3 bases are TGCAGCGTTGATCAGGGGGACGAGCAGTACTTC.

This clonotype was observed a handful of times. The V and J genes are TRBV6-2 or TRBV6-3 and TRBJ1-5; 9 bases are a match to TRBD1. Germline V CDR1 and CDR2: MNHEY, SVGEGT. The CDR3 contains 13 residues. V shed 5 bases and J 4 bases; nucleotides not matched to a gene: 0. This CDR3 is CASSGTGNQPQHF. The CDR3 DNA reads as TGTGCCAGCAGTGGGACAGGGAATCAGCCCCAGCATTTT.

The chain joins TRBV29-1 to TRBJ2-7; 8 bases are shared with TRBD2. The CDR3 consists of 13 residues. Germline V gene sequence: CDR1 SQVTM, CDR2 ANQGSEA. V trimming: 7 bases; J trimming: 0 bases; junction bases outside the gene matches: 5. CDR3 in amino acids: CSAGTSPSYEQYF. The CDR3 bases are TGCAGCGCCGGGACTAGTCCCTCCTACGAGCAGTACTTC.

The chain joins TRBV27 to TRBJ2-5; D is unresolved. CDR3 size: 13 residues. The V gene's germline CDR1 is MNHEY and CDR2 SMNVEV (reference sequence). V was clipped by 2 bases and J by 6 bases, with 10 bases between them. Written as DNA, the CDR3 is TGTGCCAGCAGTTTAGCAGGCGTAAAGACCCAGTACTTC. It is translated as CASSLAGVKTQYF.

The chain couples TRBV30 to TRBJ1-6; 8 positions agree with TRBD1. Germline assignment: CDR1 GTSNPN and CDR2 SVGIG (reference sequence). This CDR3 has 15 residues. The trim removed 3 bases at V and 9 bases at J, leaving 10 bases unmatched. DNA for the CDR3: TGTGCCTGGAGGAACCGGGACAGGTTTACTTCACCCCTCCACTTT. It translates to CAWRNRDRFTSPLHF.

The CDR3 protein is CSVVGEKGTDTQYF. The CDR3, as DNA: TGCAGCGTTGTGGGCGAGAAAGGCACAGATACGCAGTATTTT. J is TRBJ2-3 and V is TRBV29-1; D gene unclear. Germline V gives CDR1 SQVTM, CDR2 ANQGSEA. Trimming took off 4 bases at V and 1 base at J, with 12 bases between the two ends. The CDR3 is 14 amino acids.

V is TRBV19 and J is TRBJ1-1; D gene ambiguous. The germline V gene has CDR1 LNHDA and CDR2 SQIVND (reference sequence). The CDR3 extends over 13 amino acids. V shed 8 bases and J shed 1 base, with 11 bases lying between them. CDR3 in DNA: TGTGCCAGTCAACCGGGTGCGAACACTGAAGCTTTCTTT. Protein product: CASQPGANTEAFF.

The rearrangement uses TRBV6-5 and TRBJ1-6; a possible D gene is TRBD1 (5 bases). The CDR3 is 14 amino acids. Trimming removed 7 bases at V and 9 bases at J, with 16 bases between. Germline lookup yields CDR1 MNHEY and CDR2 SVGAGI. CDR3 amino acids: CASMGQGGISPLHF. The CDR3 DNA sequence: TGTGCCAGCATGGGGCAGGGTGGAATTTCACCCCTCCACTTT.

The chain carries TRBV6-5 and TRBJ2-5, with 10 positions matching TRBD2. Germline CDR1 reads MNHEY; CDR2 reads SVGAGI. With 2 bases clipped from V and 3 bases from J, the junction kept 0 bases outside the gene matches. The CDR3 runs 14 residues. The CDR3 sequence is CASSYGLAEETQYF. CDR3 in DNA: TGTGCCAGCAGTTACGGACTAGCGGAAGAGACCCAGTACTTC.

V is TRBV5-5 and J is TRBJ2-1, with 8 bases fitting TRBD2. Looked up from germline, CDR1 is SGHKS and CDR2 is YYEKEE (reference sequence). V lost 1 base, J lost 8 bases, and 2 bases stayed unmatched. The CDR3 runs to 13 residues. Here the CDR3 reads CASSLSTSDEQFF. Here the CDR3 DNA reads TGTGCCAGCAGCTTGTCGACTAGCGATGAGCAGTTCTTC.

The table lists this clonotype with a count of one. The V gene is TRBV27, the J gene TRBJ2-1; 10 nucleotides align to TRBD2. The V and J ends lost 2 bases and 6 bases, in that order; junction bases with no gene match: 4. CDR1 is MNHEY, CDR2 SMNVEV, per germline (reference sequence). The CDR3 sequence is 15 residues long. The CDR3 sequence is CASSLRTSGGNEQFF. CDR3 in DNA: TGTGCCAGCAGTTTAAGGACTAGCGGAGGCAATGAGCAGTTCTTC.

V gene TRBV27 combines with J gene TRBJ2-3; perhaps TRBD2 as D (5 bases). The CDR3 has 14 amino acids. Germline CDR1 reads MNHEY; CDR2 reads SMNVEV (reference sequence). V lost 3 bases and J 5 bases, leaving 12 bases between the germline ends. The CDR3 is CASSFLPGKDTQYF. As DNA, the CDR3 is TGTGCCAGCAGTTTTCTACCGGGGAAAGATACGCAGTATTTT.

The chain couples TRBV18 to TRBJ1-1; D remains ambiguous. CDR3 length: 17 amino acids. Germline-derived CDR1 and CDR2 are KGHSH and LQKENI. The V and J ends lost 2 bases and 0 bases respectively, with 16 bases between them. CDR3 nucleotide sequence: TGTGCCAGCTCACCAACCGCCCAGCATTACATGAACACTGAAGCTTTCTTT. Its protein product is CASSPTAQHYMNTEAFF.

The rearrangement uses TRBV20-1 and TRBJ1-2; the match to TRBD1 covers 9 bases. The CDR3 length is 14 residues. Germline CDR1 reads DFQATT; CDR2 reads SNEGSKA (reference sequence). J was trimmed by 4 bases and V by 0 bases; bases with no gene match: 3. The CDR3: CSARDVGQGYGYTF. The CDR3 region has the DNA TGCAGTGCTAGAGATGTGGGACAGGGCTATGGCTACACCTTC.

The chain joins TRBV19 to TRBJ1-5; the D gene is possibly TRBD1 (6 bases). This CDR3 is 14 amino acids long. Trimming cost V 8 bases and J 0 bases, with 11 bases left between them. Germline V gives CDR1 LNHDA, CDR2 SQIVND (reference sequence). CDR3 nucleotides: TGTGCCAGTGACGGGGGGCTTAGCAATCAGCCCCAGCATTTT. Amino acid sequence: CASDGGLSNQPQHF.

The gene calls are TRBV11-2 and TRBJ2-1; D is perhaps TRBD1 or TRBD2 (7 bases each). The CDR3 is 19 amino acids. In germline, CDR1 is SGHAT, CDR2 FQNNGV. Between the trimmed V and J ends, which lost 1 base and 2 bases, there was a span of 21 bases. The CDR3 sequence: CASSLVRSGGGLAYNEQFF. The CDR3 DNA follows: TGTGCCAGCAGCTTAGTCCGGTCAGGGGGAGGGTTGGCCTACAATGAGCAGTTCTTC.

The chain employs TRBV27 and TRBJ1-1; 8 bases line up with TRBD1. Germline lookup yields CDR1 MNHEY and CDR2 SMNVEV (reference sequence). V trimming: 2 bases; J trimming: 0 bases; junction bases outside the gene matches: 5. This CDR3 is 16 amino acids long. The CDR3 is CASSLGTGPMNTEAFF. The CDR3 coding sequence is TGTGCCAGCAGTTTAGGGACAGGCCCTATGAACACTGAAGCTTTCTTT.

CDR3 sequence: CASASGVGGYTF. The CDR3 nucleotides are TGTGCCAGCGCCTCAGGGGTCGGGGGCTACACCTTC. The V and J genes are TRBV6-1 and TRBJ1-2, with D maybe TRBD1 (6 bases). The germline V gene encodes CDR1 MNHNS and CDR2 SASEGT. Trimming stripped 8 bases from V and 8 bases from J, with 15 bases between. CDR3 length: 12 amino acids.

CDR3 region: CSVEDPGRAYEQYF. CDR3 sequence (DNA): TGCAGCGTTGAAGATCCGGGCCGAGCCTACGAGCAGTACTTC. This chain uses TRBV29-1 with TRBJ2-7, with no clear D. CDR3 length equals 14 residues. Germline CDR1 SQVTM, CDR2 ANQGSEA. Trimming pared 0 bases from V and 2 bases from J, leaving 11 bases between.